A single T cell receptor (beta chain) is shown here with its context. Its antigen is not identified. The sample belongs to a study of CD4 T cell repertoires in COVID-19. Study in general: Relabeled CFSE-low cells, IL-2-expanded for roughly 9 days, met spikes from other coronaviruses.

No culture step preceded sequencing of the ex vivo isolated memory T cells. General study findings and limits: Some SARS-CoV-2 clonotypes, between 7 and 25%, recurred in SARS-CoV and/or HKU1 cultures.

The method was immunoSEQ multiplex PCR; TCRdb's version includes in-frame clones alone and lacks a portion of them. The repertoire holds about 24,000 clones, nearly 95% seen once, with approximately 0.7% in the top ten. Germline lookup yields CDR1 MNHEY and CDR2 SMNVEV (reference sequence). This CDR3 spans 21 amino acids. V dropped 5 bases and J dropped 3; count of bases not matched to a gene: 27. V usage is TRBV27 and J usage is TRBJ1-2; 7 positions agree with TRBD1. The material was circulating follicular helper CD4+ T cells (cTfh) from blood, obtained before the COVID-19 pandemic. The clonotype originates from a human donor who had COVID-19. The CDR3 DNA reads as TGTGCCAGCAGTCCTGGGCGCTCCAAACACCCGCAGGGGGAAGTCGACTATGGCTACACCTTC. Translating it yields CASSPGRSKHPQGEVDYGYTF.